This TCR beta chain emerged from a study of blood T cells in healthy people across ages. The study, taken as a whole, reports: The long-lived group displayed more naive CD4+ cells, plus higher diversity, than the aged donors did.

A second PCR of 7 to 11 cycles used a sample-barcoded 5' primer and a J-beta primer mix. TCRdb itself ran the 5' RACE reads through MiXCR, one entry per CDR3 protein. The sample holds about 810,000 distinct CDR3 sequences, 35% to 40% seen once. The CDR3 runs to 13 residues. CDR1 and CDR2 (germline): LNHDA, SQIVND (reference sequence). Between the trimmed V and J ends, which lost 3 bases and 8 bases, there was a span of 11 bases. This clonotype has more than one count but fewer than ten. Antigen specificity is unknown. The clonotype was recovered from a man between 18 and 35 years old in good health. The V and J genes are TRBV19 and TRBJ2-1, with D hard to call. Input material: blood. The CDR3 region is CASSISLSYEQFF. The CDR3 DNA reads as TGTGCCAGTAGTATTTCCCTCAGCTATGAGCAGTTCTTC.